This TCR beta chain derives from a study of blood T cell repertoires in COVID-19. Produced via immunoSEQ multiplex PCR; TCRdb's table is partial and in-frame only. The sample includes some 160,000 clones, around four fifths of them seen just once. Seattle enrolled patients during active infection and tracked them longitudinally. Germline V gene lookup returns CDR1 SEHNR and CDR2 FQNEAQ (reference sequence). The V end lost 2 bases, the J end lost 1 base, and 8 bases lay between the germline ends. This CDR3 contains 14 residues. Sequenced: peripheral blood. This sequence joins TRBV7-9 and TRBJ1-1; D is unresolved. The TCR sequence derives from a woman older than 75 with COVID-19, enrolled during active disease. For the CDR3, the DNA is TGTGCCAGCAGCTTATCCAGCGAGAACACTGAAGCTTTCTTT. It encodes CASSLSSENTEAFF.